These 22 T cell receptor beta chains originate from one sample sequenced in a study of cytomegalovirus exposure and HLA in healthy donors. PCR amplification relied on 60 Vbeta primers (plus 13 Jbeta primers). Sequencing used immunoSEQ multiplex PCR; TCRdb keeps in-frame clones, though not all of them. The sample holds more than 95,000 clones, around 80% seen once. Sequenced material: PBMCs. The receptors shown here come from a woman in her fifties or sixties in good health and CMV-seropositive.

The V and J genes are TRBV30 and TRBJ2-3; 9 positions match TRBD1. The junction had 8 bases not matched to a gene; V was cut back by 0 bases and J by 4 bases. CDR1 is GTSNPN and CDR2 is SVGIG in the germline V gene (reference sequence). The CDR3 contains 16 residues. DNA of the CDR3: TGTGCCTGGAGTGTGGGAGGGACAGGGACCCCAGATACGCAGTATTTT. This encodes CAWSVGGTGTPDTQYF.

This chain joins TRBV19 and TRBJ2-2; TRBD2 agrees at 8 bases. There are 17 residues in the CDR3. After removal of 6 bases from V and 3 bases from J, the junction contained 12 bases not matched to a gene. Germline V gene sequence: CDR1 LNHDA, CDR2 SQIVND (reference sequence). The CDR3, as DNA: TGTGCCAGTAGAACTCAAGCGGGAGCGCGATACACCGGGGAGCTGTTTTTT. As protein: CASRTQAGARYTGELFF. Full variable domain (rest looked up from reference TRBV19 and TRBJ2-2): DGGITQSPKYLFRKEGQNVTLSCEQNLNHDAMYWYRQDPGQGLRLIYYSQIVNDFQKGDIAEGYSVSREKKESFPLTVTSAQKNPTAFYLCASRTQAGARYTGELFFGEGSRLTVL.

This chain joins TRBV2 and TRBJ1-6; possible D gene TRBD1, 5 bases. The germline V gene encodes CDR1 SNHLY and CDR2 FYNNEI. The CDR3 sequence is 13 residues long. Trimming took off 6 bases at V and 5 bases at J, with 8 bases between the two ends. The CDR3 DNA sequence: TGTGCCAGCAGGACAGAAAATAATTCACCCCTCCACTTT. Its translation is CASRTENNSPLHF. Using reference TRBV2 and TRBJ1-6 for the parts outside the CDR3, the full variable domain is EPEVTQTPSHQVTQMGQEVILRCVPISNHLYFYWYRQILGQKVEFLVSFYNNEISEKSEIFDDQFSVERPDGSNFTLKIRSTKLEDSAMYFCASRTENNSPLHFGNGTRLTVT.

In its sample, this clone was seen a few times. The chain carries TRBV6-5 and TRBJ2-7; 8 bases are shared with TRBD2. Germline CDR1 reads MNHEY; CDR2 reads SVGAGI. This CDR3 comprises 15 residues. V trimming: 4 bases; J trimming: 4 bases; junction bases outside the gene matches: 9. CDR3 DNA sequence: TGTGCCAGCAGTTCTCCGGGACTAGGGTTGTACGAGCAGTACTTC. Protein sequence: CASSSPGLGLYEQYF.

The V gene is TRBV27, the J gene TRBJ2-2; a possible D gene is TRBD1 (6 bases). Germline-derived CDR1 and CDR2 are MNHEY and SMNVEV (reference sequence). V lost 7 bases, J lost 5 bases, and 14 bases lay in between. The CDR3 extends over 14 amino acids. This CDR3 is CASTTQGWTGELFF. CDR3 in DNA: TGTGCCAGCACGACACAGGGATGGACCGGGGAGCTGTTTTTT.

The chain combines TRBV2 with TRBJ1-5; D remains unclear. V lost 6 bases to trimming and J lost 0 bases, with 6 bases between them. Germline lookup yields CDR1 SNHLY and CDR2 FYNNEI. CDR3 length: 13 residues. The CDR3 nucleotides are TGTGCCAGCAGACAGCTTAGCAATCAGCCCCAGCATTTT. Residues: CASRQLSNQPQHF.

The chain couples TRBV10-3 to TRBJ2-6; TRBD2 is a possible D gene (5 bases). Germline V gives CDR1 ENHRY, CDR2 SYGVKD. This CDR3 has 15 amino acids. The germline V and J ends were trimmed by 3 bases and 0 bases, with 6 bases remaining between them. DNA of the CDR3: TGTGCCATCAGTGAAGGACTCTCTGGGGCCAACGTCCTGACTTTC. It encodes CAISEGLSGANVLTF.

This chain links TRBV5-4 with TRBJ2-2; D is perhaps TRBD1 (6 bases). The CDR3 contains 14 residues. Germline CDR1 reads SGHNT; CDR2 reads YYREEE (reference sequence). The V end lost 4 bases, the J end lost 4 bases, and 11 bases lay between the germline ends. The CDR3: CASSPVGGTGELFF. The CDR3 coding sequence is TGTGCCAGCAGCCCCGTAGGGGGCACCGGGGAGCTGTTTTTT.

This chain connects TRBV6-5 to TRBJ2-7; possibly TRBD1 for D (5 bases). The germline V gene has CDR1 MNHEY and CDR2 SVGAGI. The V end lost 0 bases, the J end lost 0 bases, and 6 bases lay between the germline ends. The CDR3 has 14 residues. The chain's CDR3 is CASSYSGLSYEQYF. In DNA, the CDR3 is TGTGCCAGCAGTTACTCGGGGCTCTCCTACGAGCAGTACTTC.

This clone was recorded a few times. The chain uses TRBV9 and TRBJ1-1, with TRBD1 as a possible D gene (6 bases). The V gene lost 2 bases and the J gene lost 2 bases, with 16 bases spanning the gap. Germline V CDR1 and CDR2: SGDLS, YYNGEE. CDR3 length equals 16 residues. CDR3 DNA: TGTGCCAGCAGCGTCGTGTCAGGGGAAATTAACACTGAAGCTTTCTTT. Translated: CASSVVSGEINTEAFF. The complete variable domain, with remaining parts taken from reference TRBV9 and TRBJ1-1, reads DSGVTQTPKHLITATGQRVTLRCSPRSGDLSVYWYQQSLDQGLQFLIQYYNGEERAKGNILERFSAQQFPDLHSELNLSSLELGDSALYFCASSVVSGEINTEAFFGQGTRLTVV.

This chain connects TRBV10-3 to TRBJ2-3; 7 nucleotides line up with TRBD1. The V gene's germline CDR1 is ENHRY and CDR2 SYGVKD. The CDR3 runs 15 residues. The CDR3 reads CAIRIGQASTDTQYF. The CDR3 region has the DNA TGTGCTATTCGAATCGGACAGGCTAGCACAGATACGCAGTATTTT.

The rearrangement links TRBV7-9 to TRBJ2-7, with 8 nucleotides matching TRBD1. V shed 3 bases, J shed 3 bases, and the junction held 4 bases outside the gene matches. The CDR3 is 14 amino acids. Per germline, CDR1 SEHNR and CDR2 FQNEAQ (reference sequence). The CDR3 region has the DNA TGTGCCAGCAGCTTTGCGACAGGGGTCTACGAGCAGTACTTC. It encodes CASSFATGVYEQYF.

The chain carries TRBV7-3 and TRBJ2-5, with 14 bases that match TRBD2. The germline CDR1 and CDR2 sequences are SGHTA and FQGTGA. This CDR3 contains 16 residues. With V trimmed by 5 bases and J by 5 bases, 7 bases remained unmatched. The CDR3 DNA follows: TGTGCCAGCAGCCCGGGACTAGCGGGAGTCTTTGAGACCCAGTACTTC. Translated: CASSPGLAGVFETQYF.

The chain recombines TRBV7-2 with TRBJ2-3, with unresolved D. CDR3 length: 12 amino acids. In germline, CDR1 is SGHTA, CDR2 FQGNSA. Deletions cut 4 bases from V and 4 bases from J, with 6 bases between. The CDR3 nucleotides are TGTGCCAGCAGCTCCTTTGCAGATACGCAGTATTTT. Translating it yields CASSSFADTQYF.

The genes are TRBV11-2 and TRBJ2-7; D is ambiguous. From germline, CDR1 is SGHAT and CDR2 FQNNGV. CDR3 length: 13 amino acids. The germline V and J ends were trimmed by 1 base and 3 bases, with 7 bases remaining between them. This chain's CDR3 is CASSLVDNYEQYF. For the CDR3, the DNA is TGTGCCAGCAGCTTAGTCGACAACTACGAGCAGTACTTC.

V is TRBV7-2 and J is TRBJ2-4; 12 nucleotides line up with TRBD2. CDR1 SGHTA and CDR2 FQGNSA come from the germline V gene. J was trimmed by 7 bases and V by 5 bases; bases with no gene match: 3. This CDR3 has 14 residues. The CDR3 loop reads CASSQGTSGNIQYF. In DNA, the CDR3 is TGTGCCAGCAGCCAAGGGACTAGCGGGAACATTCAGTACTTC.

V gene TRBV15 combines with J gene TRBJ1-5; D remains ambiguous. V shed 3 bases and J shed 6 bases, with 18 bases lying between them. The germline V gene encodes CDR1 LNHNV and CDR2 YYDKDF (reference sequence). The CDR3 is made up of 16 amino acids. The CDR3 spells CATSSLALVELQPQHF. DNA for the CDR3: TGTGCCACCAGCAGTTTAGCCTTAGTAGAGCTTCAGCCCCAGCATTTT. Looking up the rest from reference TRBV15 and TRBJ1-5 gives the full variable domain: DAMVIQNPRYQVTQFGKPVTLSCSQTLNHNVMYWYQQKSSQAPKLLFHYYDKDFNNEADTPDNFQSRRPNTSFCFLDIRSPGLGDTAMYLCATSSLALVELQPQHFGDGTRLSIL.

V usage is TRBV6-5 and J usage is TRBJ2-2, with 8 bases that match TRBD1. This CDR3 comprises 15 residues. The V gene's germline CDR1 is MNHEY and CDR2 SVGAGI. V lost 5 bases, J lost 4 bases, and 6 bases stayed unmatched. The CDR3 region is CASSRTGRLTGELFF. Written as DNA, the CDR3 is TGTGCCAGCAGTCGGACAGGGCGACTCACCGGGGAGCTGTTTTTT.

The V and J genes are TRBV5-8 and TRBJ1-2; the D is unclear. Germline CDR1 SGHTS, CDR2 YDEGEE. This CDR3 is 15 amino acids long. Trimming took off 0 bases at V and 8 bases at J, with 17 bases between the two ends. This CDR3 reads CASSLDAPLLSGYTF. The CDR3 DNA is TGTGCCAGCAGCTTGGACGCCCCCCTACTGAGCGGCTACACCTTC.

The chain carries TRBV9 and TRBJ1-3, with TRBD1 as a possible D gene (6 bases). V was cut by 4 bases and J by 9 bases, with 17 bases left in between. Germline CDR1 SGDLS, CDR2 YYNGEE. The CDR3 length is 14 residues. The CDR3 here is CASSWGQGEATIYF. The CDR3 DNA reads as TGTGCCAGCAGCTGGGGGCAGGGCGAGGCCACCATATATTTT. Combining the CDR3 with reference TRBV9 and TRBJ1-3 gives the whole variable domain DSGVTQTPKHLITATGQRVTLRCSPRSGDLSVYWYQQSLDQGLQFLIQYYNGEERAKGNILERFSAQQFPDLHSELNLSSLELGDSALYFCASSWGQGEATIYFGEGSWLTVV.

The chain links TRBV5-1 to TRBJ2-7; a weak D match, TRBD2 (7 bases). Germline V lookup: CDR1 SGHRS, CDR2 YFSETQ. The CDR3 has 20 residues. Trimming removed 3 bases at V and 5 bases at J, with 33 bases between. The CDR3 here is CASSWWGRRSGNIGVNEQYF. The CDR3 DNA sequence: TGCGCCAGCAGCTGGTGGGGGCGTCGGAGCGGGAATATCGGTGTCAACGAGCAGTACTTC.

The chain couples TRBV2 to TRBJ2-7; 7 positions match TRBD1. The CDR3 runs 13 residues. V was clipped by 4 bases and J by 3 bases; unmatched bases: 3. Germline V gives CDR1 SNHLY, CDR2 FYNNEI. In nucleotides, the CDR3 is TGTGCCAGCAGTGGACAGGGTTTCTACGAGCAGTACTTC. It is translated as CASSGQGFYEQYF.